The 21 T cell receptor beta chains below come from one sample, sequenced in a study of cytomegalovirus exposure and HLA in healthy donors. PCR amplification relied on 60 Vbeta primers (plus 13 Jbeta primers). The repertoire was sequenced with immunoSEQ multiplex PCR; TCRdb's copy has only in-frame clones and lacks some. The sample records roughly 120,000 clones, around 80% being singletons. The material sequenced was PBMCs. Every receptor here comes from a man aged 25 to 40 in good health and CMV-seropositive.

There are a few counts of this clone. The chain links TRBV7-7 to TRBJ1-1; D possibly corresponds to TRBD1 (6 bases). The V end was cut by 4 bases, the J end by 1 base, with 7 bases between. There are 13 residues in the CDR3. Germline V lookup: CDR1 SSHAT, CDR2 FNYEAQ (reference sequence). The CDR3 nucleotides are TGTGCCAGCAGCTACAGGGAGAACACTGAAGCTTTCTTT. It codes for CASSYRENTEAFF.

The chain has TRBV18 and TRBJ2-7; the D gene is possibly TRBD1 (6 bases). Germline V gene lookup returns CDR1 KGHSH and CDR2 LQKENI. Trimming took off 6 bases at V and 0 bases at J, with 9 bases between the two ends. The CDR3 spans 13 residues. The CDR3 coding sequence is TGTGCCAGCTCGGGGGCTAGCTCCTACGAGCAGTACTTC. Protein product: CASSGASSYEQYF.

The chain combines TRBV7-8 with TRBJ2-3; D is perhaps TRBD2 (5 bases). This CDR3 is built from 16 residues. The V end was cut by 3 bases, the J end by 2 bases, with 15 bases between. The V gene's germline CDR1 is SGHVS and CDR2 FQNEAQ. This CDR3 reads CASSLIGGSFTDTQYF. The CDR3 nucleotides read TGTGCCAGCAGCTTGATCGGCGGGTCTTTCACAGATACGCAGTATTTT.

This clone appeared a single time. The chain is built from TRBV28 and TRBJ2-7, with D perhaps matching TRBD1 (6 bases). Trimming took off 0 bases at V and 5 bases at J, with 11 bases between the two ends. There are 14 residues in the CDR3. Germline loops: CDR1 MDHEN, CDR2 SYDVKM. In DNA, the CDR3 is TGTGCCAGCAGTTTATGGGAAAGGGGGAACGAGCAGTACTTC. Its protein is CASSLWERGNEQYF.

The chain has TRBV7-2 and TRBJ2-1, with TRBD2 matching over 11 bases. CDR1 and CDR2 (germline): SGHTA, FQGNSA. This CDR3 has 15 residues. The J segment lost 6 bases and the V segment lost 1 base, leaving 2 bases of the junction unmatched. The CDR3 region has the DNA TGTGCCAGCAGCTTAGGTAGCGGGGGGGTCAATGAGCAGTTCTTC. Protein sequence: CASSLGSGGVNEQFF.

The chain has TRBV2 and TRBJ2-2; 7 nucleotides align to TRBD2. The CDR3 totals 15 residues. V gave up 6 bases and J gave up 6 bases; unmatched junction bases: 10. Germline V CDR1 and CDR2: SNHLY, FYNNEI. For the CDR3, the DNA is TGTGCCAGCAGACTACCGGGACTAAGGGCCGGGGAGCTGTTTTTT. Amino acid sequence: CASRLPGLRAGELFF.

This clone was seen more than once but under ten times. The genes are TRBV5-6 and TRBJ1-5, with D perhaps matching TRBD1 (5 bases). The CDR3 runs to 16 residues. Germline lookup yields CDR1 SGHDT and CDR2 YYEEEE. Trimming took 0 bases from V and 6 from J, leaving 16 bases between them. The CDR3 sequence is CASSLGQTQAGQPQHF. CDR3 bases: TGTGCCAGCAGCTTGGGACAGACCCAGGCAGGTCAGCCCCAGCATTTT.

The chain is built from TRBV19 and TRBJ1-2, with 9 bases lining up with TRBD1. The CDR3 is made up of 14 amino acids. CDR1 LNHDA and CDR2 SQIVND come from the germline V gene (reference sequence). J was trimmed by 2 bases and V by 9 bases; bases with no gene match: 7. This CDR3 reads CASNLQGANYGYTF. CDR3 sequence (DNA): TGTGCCAGCAACCTACAGGGGGCCAACTATGGCTACACCTTC.

The rearrangement links TRBV6-1 to TRBJ2-7; TRBD1 might be the D (5 bases). This CDR3 has 15 amino acids. The V gene's germline CDR1 is MNHNS and CDR2 SASEGT. The V end lost 0 bases, the J end lost 2 bases, and 11 bases lay between the germline ends. The CDR3 protein is CASSEAQGTPYEQYF. CDR3 bases: TGTGCCAGCAGTGAAGCCCAGGGAACCCCCTACGAGCAGTACTTC.

The chain uses TRBV18 and TRBJ2-5; a possible D gene is TRBD2 (6 bases). V lost 6 bases, J lost 2 bases, and 10 bases lay in between. This CDR3 is 13 amino acids long. CDR1 is KGHSH, CDR2 LQKENI, per germline. CDR3 nucleotide sequence: TGTGCCAGCTCCCTCAGCGGGCAAGAGACCCAGTACTTC. This sequence encodes CASSLSGQETQYF.

On this clone itself: Mismatch with germline at one junction end may stem from a read error. The rearrangement joins TRBV5-1 to TRBJ2-5, with 9 positions matching TRBD1. Germline CDR1 reads SGHRS; CDR2 reads YFSETQ. This CDR3 has 14 amino acids. The CDR3 sequence is CASSRTLGQGFSDF. The CDR3 DNA reads TGCGCCAGCAGCCGAACTTTGGGACAGGGCTTTTCGGACTTC.

This clone was observed a few times. V is TRBV30 and J is TRBJ1-1; no clear D. CDR3 size: 13 residues. V was clipped by 1 base and J by 2 bases, with 8 bases between them. Germline lookup yields CDR1 GTSNPN and CDR2 SVGIG (reference sequence). The CDR3 spells CAWSDGYNTEAFF. In nucleotides, the CDR3 is TGTGCCTGGAGTGACGGGTACAACACTGAAGCTTTCTTT. Using reference TRBV30 and TRBJ1-1 for the parts outside the CDR3, the full variable domain is SQTIHQWPATLVQPVGSPLSLECTVEGTSNPNLYWYRQAAGRGLQLLFYSVGIGQISSEVPQNLSASRPQDRQFILSSKKLLLSDSGFYLCAWSDGYNTEAFFGQGTRLTVV.

The rearrangement uses TRBV6-5 and TRBJ2-7, with 8 bases identical to TRBD2. This CDR3 contains 13 residues. Germline CDR1 reads MNHEY; CDR2 reads SVGAGI. The ends lost 6 bases at V and 5 bases at J; junction bases unmatched: 6. The CDR3 region has the DNA TGTGCCAGCAGACCGACTAGCGTACACGAGCAGTACTTC. Amino acids: CASRPTSVHEQYF.

This sequence joins TRBV19 and TRBJ2-2; D uncertain. Trimming took 5 bases from V and 6 from J, leaving 16 bases between them. Germline loops: CDR1 LNHDA, CDR2 SQIVND (reference sequence). This CDR3 has 15 residues. The CDR3 nucleotides are TGTGCCAGTAGTCTACTCCTCCTCACGCCCGGGGAGCTGTTTTTT. Translated, it gives CASSLLLLTPGELFF.

The chain has TRBV9 and TRBJ1-4; TRBD1 is a possible D gene (6 bases). CDR3 size: 16 residues. CDR1 and CDR2 from the germline V gene are SGDLS and YYNGEE. Trimming shortened V by 0 bases and J by 7 bases, and 16 bases separated the two germline ends. CDR3 region: CASSVDPRGGGEKLFF. DNA of the CDR3: TGTGCCAGCAGCGTAGACCCCAGGGGAGGGGGTGAAAAACTGTTTTTT.

The chain links TRBV11-2 to TRBJ2-3, with TRBD2 matching 9 bases. The CDR3 runs to 16 residues. J gave up 3 bases and V 5 bases, and 9 bases lay outside the gene matches. Germline CDR1 SGHAT, CDR2 FQNNGV. The DNA of the CDR3 is TGTGCCAGCAGCCTAGGGCGCGGGGGGGCAACAGATACGCAGTATTTT. This translates into CASSLGRGGATDTQYF.

This sequence joins TRBV27 and TRBJ2-1, with a weak D call TRBD2 (5 bases). Germline lookup yields CDR1 MNHEY and CDR2 SMNVEV (reference sequence). The V gene lost 1 base and the J gene lost 5 bases, with 21 bases spanning the gap. CDR3 length: 18 amino acids. The CDR3 sequence: CASSLYPPWPTGDNEQFF. The CDR3 DNA reads as TGTGCCAGCAGTTTATACCCCCCCTGGCCTACCGGGGACAATGAGCAGTTCTTC.

The rearrangement uses TRBV27 and TRBJ2-6; 8 bases are a match to TRBD1. The CDR3 sequence is 15 residues long. From germline, CDR1 is MNHEY and CDR2 SMNVEV (reference sequence). V trimming: 10 bases; J trimming: 2 bases; junction bases outside the gene matches: 7. DNA for the CDR3: TGTGCCACTTCGACAGGGGTAGCTGGGGCCAACGTCCTGACTTTC. Residues: CATSTGVAGANVLTF. The full variable domain, with the rest looked up from reference TRBV27 and TRBJ2-6, is EAQVTQNPRYLITVTGKKLTVTCSQNMNHEYMSWYRQDPGLGLRQIYYSMNVEVTDKGDVPEGYKVSRKEKRNFPLILESPSPNQTSLYFCATSTGVAGANVLTFGAGSRLTVL.

The chain carries TRBV29-1 and TRBJ1-3; no reliable D call. The CDR3 contains 12 residues. Per the germline V gene, CDR1 is SQVTM and CDR2 is ANQGSEA. V was shortened by 3 bases and J by 4 bases, with 7 bases between the two germline ends. CDR3 sequence: CSVESGGNTIYF. CDR3 nucleotide sequence: TGCAGCGTTGAGTCCGGGGGAAACACCATATATTTT.

CDR3 amino acids: CASSLTGEGSNQPQHF. The CDR3 DNA follows: TGTGCCAGCAGTTTAACAGGGGAAGGAAGCAATCAGCCCCAGCATTTT. The chain joins TRBV27 to TRBJ1-5; TRBD1 agrees at 7 bases. Germline trimming cut 2 bases from V and 1 base from J; bases unmatched to any gene: 5. The germline gives CDR1 MNHEY, CDR2 SMNVEV (reference sequence). The CDR3 loop spans 16 amino acids.

The gene calls are TRBV4-1 and TRBJ1-1, with D maybe TRBD1 (5 bases). Trimming cost V 3 bases and J 5 bases, with 22 bases left between them. The V gene's germline CDR1 is MGHRA and CDR2 YSYEKL. The CDR3 sequence is 17 residues long. Here the CDR3 DNA reads TGCGCCAGCAGCCAGCCCCCCTTGACAGATTTGTTAACTGAAGCTTTCTTT. Amino acids: CASSQPPLTDLLTEAFF.